The sequence of this T cell receptor beta chain was determined in a study of lymphopenia after photon versus proton radiotherapy. This CDR3 is built from 17 residues. V lost 7 bases and J lost 3; bases outside the gene matches: 13. Germline values: CDR1 SGHTA, CDR2 FQGNSA. The repertoire was sequenced with immunoSEQ multiplex PCR; TCRdb's copy has only in-frame clones and lacks some. The table has tens of thousands of clones, about 82% seen once. With respect to this clone: Its matching antigen is unknown.

Study outcomes and limitations: After lymphocyte nadir, photon-treated repertoires showed oligoclonal expansion, especially CD8+ Temra. Survival link was tested only in deceased patients; proton benefit remains a possibility. Photon-treated patients lost naive T cells and TCR diversity; proton-treated stayed stable.

Sequenced material: peripheral blood, taken from a patient treated with proton-based radiotherapy. This TCR came from a woman in her 70s with pancreatic cancer. Some clones in this sample may be carry-over from other donors' samples. The rearrangement uses TRBV7-2 and TRBJ2-3, with 10 bases fitting TRBD2. In DNA, the CDR3 is TGTGCCAGCACCATTAGCGGGAGGCCCGTTAGAACAGATACGCAGTATTTT. Protein product: CASTISGRPVRTDTQYF.